What follows are 10 T cell receptor beta chains derived from one specimen sequenced in a study of T cell responses to AZD1222 COVID-19 vaccine. Data came from immunoSEQ multiplex PCR; TCRdb stores just in-frame clones and leaves some out. This table holds about 150,000 clones, roughly nine tenths found once. The material was peripheral blood, obtained on day 0 of AZD1222 vaccination. These TCRs come from an adult in good health.

The V gene is TRBV6-5, the J gene TRBJ1-5; D ambiguous. Germline-derived CDR1 and CDR2 are MNHEY and SVGAGI. Between the trimmed V and J ends, which lost 0 bases and 0 bases, there was a span of 6 bases. The CDR3 runs 15 residues. This chain's CDR3 is CASSYSRNSNQPQHF. The CDR3 coding sequence is TGTGCCAGCAGTTACTCACGGAATAGCAATCAGCCCCAGCATTTT.

The chain uses TRBV5-5 and TRBJ2-7; D unresolved. The CDR3 length is 14 residues. Trimming took 0 bases from V and 3 from J, leaving 10 bases between them. Germline-derived CDR1 and CDR2 are SGHKS and YYEKEE (reference sequence). The CDR3 loop reads CASSLAPGYYEQYF. DNA of the CDR3: TGTGCCAGCAGCTTGGCGCCAGGCTACTACGAGCAGTACTTC.

The rearrangement joins TRBV20-1 to TRBJ1-1, with D uncertain. Germline CDR1 reads DFQATT; CDR2 reads SNEGSKA (reference sequence). This CDR3 contains 10 residues. CDR3 DNA: TGCAGGGCACAGAACACTGAAGCTTTCTTT. It specifies CRAQNTEAFF.

J is TRBJ2-4 and V is TRBV27, with 9 bases identical to TRBD2. This CDR3 spans 16 amino acids. The V and J ends lost 5 bases and 3 bases, in that order; junction bases with no gene match: 8. Germline V CDR1 and CDR2: MNHEY, SMNVEV (reference sequence). The DNA for the CDR3 is TGTGCCAGCAGTGCCTTAGCGGGAGCCGTCAAAAACATTCAGTACTTC. Amino acid sequence: CASSALAGAVKNIQYF.

This clone was observed a single time. The chain recombines TRBV7-9 with TRBJ1-1; a possible D gene is TRBD1 (6 bases). V dropped 4 bases and J dropped 7 bases, with 7 bases sitting between them. CDR1 and CDR2 from the germline V gene are SEHNR and FQNEAQ (reference sequence). The CDR3 totals 11 residues. The CDR3 coding sequence is TGTGCCAGCAGCTGGGGGCGTGAAGCTTTCTTT. Encoded protein: CASSWGREAFF.

The chain carries TRBV28 and TRBJ1-1; 7 bases match TRBD1. Germline V gene data show CDR1 as MDHEN and CDR2 as SYDVKM. After removal of 10 bases from V and 10 bases from J, the junction contained 12 bases not matched to a gene. This CDR3 has 12 amino acids. DNA for the CDR3: TGTGCCACCCTCAGGGGGGGCCAAACAGCTTTCTTT. Protein: CATLRGGQTAFF.

This chain joins TRBV5-1 and TRBJ2-5, with D possibly matching TRBD1 (5 bases). CDR3 length: 13 residues. Trimming removed 4 bases at V and 7 bases at J, with 14 bases between. CDR1 is SGHRS, CDR2 YFSETQ, per germline. CDR3 bases: TGCGCCAGCAGCCGTGGACAATCGGGGACCCAGTACTTC. It specifies CASSRGQSGTQYF.

V usage is TRBV24-1 and J usage is TRBJ2-5; 9 nucleotides line up with TRBD2. The J segment lost 5 bases and the V segment lost 1 base, leaving 7 bases of the junction unmatched. Per the germline V gene, CDR1 is KGHDR and CDR2 is SFDVKD. The CDR3 is 16 residues long. The CDR3 DNA sequence: TGTGCCACCAGTGATTTTCCGGTAGCGGGAGTTGAGACCCAGTACTTC. This gives the protein CATSDFPVAGVETQYF.

The V call is TRBV6-4, the J call TRBJ1-6; D perhaps matches TRBD1 (5 bases). The CDR3 totals 14 residues. Germline values: CDR1 MRHNA, CDR2 SNTAGT. V dropped 4 bases and J dropped 8 bases, with 12 bases sitting between them. The chain's CDR3 is CASSALWGDSPLHF. The DNA of the CDR3 is TGTGCCAGCAGTGCCCTTTGGGGGGATTCACCCCTCCACTTT.

The chain has TRBV7-2 and TRBJ1-1; D is possibly TRBD1 (6 bases). The CDR3 runs 15 residues. V gave up 4 bases and J gave up 5 bases, with 17 bases separating them. Germline V gene sequence: CDR1 SGHTA, CDR2 FQGNSA. The CDR3 sequence is CASSSRTGKVTEAFF. In DNA, the CDR3 is TGTGCCAGCAGCTCGCGTACAGGGAAGGTGACTGAAGCTTTCTTT.